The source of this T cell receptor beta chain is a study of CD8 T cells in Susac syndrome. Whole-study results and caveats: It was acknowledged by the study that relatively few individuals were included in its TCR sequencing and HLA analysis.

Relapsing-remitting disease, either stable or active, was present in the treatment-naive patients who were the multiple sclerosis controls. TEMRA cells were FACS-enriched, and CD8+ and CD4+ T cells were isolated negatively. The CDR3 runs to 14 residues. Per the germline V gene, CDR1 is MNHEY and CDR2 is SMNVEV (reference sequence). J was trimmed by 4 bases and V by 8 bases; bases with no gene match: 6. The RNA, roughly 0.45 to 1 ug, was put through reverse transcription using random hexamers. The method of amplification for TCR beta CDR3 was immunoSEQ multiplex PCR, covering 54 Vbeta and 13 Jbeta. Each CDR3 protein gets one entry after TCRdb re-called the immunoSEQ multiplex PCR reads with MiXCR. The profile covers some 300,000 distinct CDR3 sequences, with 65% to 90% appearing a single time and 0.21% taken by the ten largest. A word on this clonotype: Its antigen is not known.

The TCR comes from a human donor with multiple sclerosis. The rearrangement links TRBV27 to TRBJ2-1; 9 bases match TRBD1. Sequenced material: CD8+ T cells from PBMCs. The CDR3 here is CASSDRGAYNEQFF. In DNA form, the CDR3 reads TGTGCCAGCTCGGACAGGGGCGCTTACAATGAGCAGTTCTTC.